The 12 T cell receptor beta chains below were found in one sample sequenced in a study of blood T cell repertoires in COVID-19. The protocol was immunoSEQ multiplex PCR, while the TCRdb copy is restricted to in-frame clones and leaves out a portion. This sample carries fewer than 250,000 clones, around 88% of them seen once, and the ten largest clones take roughly 14%. The specimen was PBMCs or T cells enriched from blood (not recorded which). Receptors were obtained from a woman between 45 and 60 years old with acute COVID-19.

The CDR3 spells CASSQVRRGGSPLHF. The CDR3 nucleotides read TGTGCCAGCAGCCAAGTCAGGAGGGGGGGTTCACCCCTCCACTTT. The chain links TRBV3-1 (or the pseudogene TRBV3-2) to TRBJ1-6; tentatively, D is TRBD1 (6 bases). The V end was cut by 1 base, the J end by 9 bases, with 13 bases between. CDR1 and CDR2 from the germline V gene are LGHDT and YNNKEL (reference sequence). There are 15 residues in the CDR3.

The genes are TRBV7-2 and TRBJ2-2, with D possibly being TRBD1 (5 bases). The V gene lost 3 bases and the J gene lost 1 base, with 6 bases spanning the gap. This CDR3 region has 14 residues. Per germline, CDR1 SGHTA and CDR2 FQGNSA. CDR3 coding DNA: TGTGCCAGCAGCTTGGACATGAACACCGGGGAGCTGTTTTTT. Residues: CASSLDMNTGELFF.

V is TRBV24-1 and J is TRBJ2-2; the D gene is possibly TRBD1 (6 bases). The germline V gene encodes CDR1 KGHDR and CDR2 SFDVKD. The CDR3 sequence is 17 residues long. Between the trimmed V and J ends, which lost 9 bases and 3 bases, there was a span of 22 bases. The CDR3 protein is CATGARTVREDTGELFF. The DNA for the CDR3 is TGTGCCACCGGGGCGAGGACAGTGCGCGAAGACACCGGGGAGCTGTTTTTT.

The chain employs TRBV6-4 and TRBJ2-2; D is undetermined. The CDR3 sequence is 11 residues long. Between the trimmed V and J ends, which lost 3 bases and 14 bases, there was a span of 10 bases. Looked up from germline, CDR1 is MRHNA and CDR2 is SNTAGT. For the CDR3, the DNA is TGTGCCAGCAGTGATCGTGTTAGACTGTTTTTT. Protein: CASSDRVRLFF.

In this sample, this clone turned up once. The chain links TRBV29-1 to TRBJ2-1; D gene ambiguous. The germline V gene has CDR1 SQVTM and CDR2 ANQGSEA. This CDR3 region has 12 residues. Trimming shortened V by 5 bases and J by 3 bases, and 8 bases separated the two germline ends. The DNA of the CDR3 is TGCAGCGTTTTCTACAGCTACAATGAGCAGTTCTTC. It codes for CSVFYSYNEQFF.

This chain joins TRBV19 and TRBJ1-5; tentative D call: TRBD1 (5 bases). V dropped 2 bases and J dropped 0 bases, with 11 bases sitting between them. The CDR3 length is 16 residues. CDR1 is LNHDA, CDR2 SQIVND, per germline (reference sequence). CDR3 protein: CASSISGGDSNQPQHF. The CDR3 coding sequence is TGTGCCAGTAGTATAAGCGGGGGGGATAGCAATCAGCCCCAGCATTTT.

V gene TRBV2 combines with J gene TRBJ2-3; possible D gene TRBD1, 6 bases. In germline, CDR1 is SNHLY, CDR2 FYNNEI. The V end lost 7 bases, the J end lost 0 bases, and 11 bases lay between the germline ends. The CDR3 spans 14 residues. This CDR3 is CASKGVVSTDTQYF. The CDR3 DNA reads as TGTGCCAGCAAGGGGGTGGTAAGCACAGATACGCAGTATTTT.

This chain links TRBV5-8 with TRBJ1-2; D gene uncertain. This CDR3 is built from 13 residues. Germline V gene data show CDR1 as SGHTS and CDR2 as YDEGEE. Trimming cost V 9 bases and J 2 bases, with 14 bases left between them. The CDR3 is CATMPEQNYGYTF. The CDR3 bases are TGTGCCACCATGCCGGAGCAGAACTATGGCTACACCTTC.

V usage is TRBV7-3 and J usage is TRBJ2-1; TRBD2 might be the D (5 bases). CDR1 SGHTA and CDR2 FQGTGA come from the germline V gene. The CDR3 runs 18 residues. The germline V and J ends were trimmed by 4 bases and 4 bases, with 23 bases remaining between them. The CDR3 spells CASSSLYGVETKYNEQFF. The CDR3 DNA follows: TGTGCCAGCAGCTCCCTTTATGGAGTTGAGACTAAGTACAATGAGCAGTTCTTC.

The chain combines TRBV10-3 with TRBJ2-7; 9 nucleotides line up with TRBD2. CDR1 is ENHRY and CDR2 is SYGVKD in the germline V gene. After removal of 6 bases from V and 7 bases from J, the junction contained 16 bases not matched to a gene. The CDR3 is 16 residues long. The CDR3 DNA reads TGTGCCATCAGCGGGGGAGTGCTAGCGGGACGTGGGGAGCAGTACTTC. Translation gives CAISGGVLAGRGEQYF.

The chain employs TRBV19 and TRBJ1-5; D is ambiguous. The germline V gene encodes CDR1 LNHDA and CDR2 SQIVND (reference sequence). V lost 7 bases and J lost 6, with 28 bases in between. CDR3 length: 18 amino acids. CDR3 residues: CASINPSTSGGLSQPQHF. CDR3 nucleotides: TGTGCCAGTATTAATCCTTCTACTTCGGGAGGATTGAGTCAGCCCCAGCATTTT.

This rearrangement joins TRBV11-2 to TRBJ2-1, with a tentative D call TRBD2 (5 bases). Trimming left V 3 bases short and J 6 bases short, with 12 bases between. This CDR3 has 14 residues. The V gene's germline CDR1 is SGHAT and CDR2 FQNNGV. The CDR3 DNA sequence: TGTGCCAGCAGCTTCGGGGTTTTCGGCAATGAGCAGTTCTTC. Protein: CASSFGVFGNEQFF.